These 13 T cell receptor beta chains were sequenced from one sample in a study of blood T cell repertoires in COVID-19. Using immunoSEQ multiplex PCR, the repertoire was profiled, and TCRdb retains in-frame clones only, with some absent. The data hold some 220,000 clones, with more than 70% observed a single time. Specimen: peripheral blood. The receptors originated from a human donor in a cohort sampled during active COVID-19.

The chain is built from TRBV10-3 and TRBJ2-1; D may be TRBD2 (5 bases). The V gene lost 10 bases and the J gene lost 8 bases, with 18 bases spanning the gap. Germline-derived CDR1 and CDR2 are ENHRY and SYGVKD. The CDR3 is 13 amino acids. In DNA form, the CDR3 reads TGTGCCACCTCAGAACCGGGATGGGATGAGCAGTTCTTC. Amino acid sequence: CATSEPGWDEQFF.

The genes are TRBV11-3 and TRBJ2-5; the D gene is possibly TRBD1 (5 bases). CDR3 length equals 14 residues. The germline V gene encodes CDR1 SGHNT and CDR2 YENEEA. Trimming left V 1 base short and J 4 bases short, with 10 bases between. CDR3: CASSLVTGAETQYF. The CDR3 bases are TGTGCCAGCAGCTTAGTGACTGGGGCAGAGACCCAGTACTTC.

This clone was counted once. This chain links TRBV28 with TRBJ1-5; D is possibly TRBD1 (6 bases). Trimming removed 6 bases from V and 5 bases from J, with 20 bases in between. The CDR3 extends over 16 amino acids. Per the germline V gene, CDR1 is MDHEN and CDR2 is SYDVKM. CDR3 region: CASRSMTQGKYQPQHF. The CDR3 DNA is TGTGCCAGCAGGTCGATGACACAGGGAAAATATCAGCCCCAGCATTTT.

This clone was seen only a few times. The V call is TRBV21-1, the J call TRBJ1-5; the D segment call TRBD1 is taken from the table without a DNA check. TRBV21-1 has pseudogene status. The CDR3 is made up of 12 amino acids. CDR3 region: CALRQGRQPQHF. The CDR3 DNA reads TGTGCCTTGAGACAGGGTAGACAGCCCCAGCATTTT.

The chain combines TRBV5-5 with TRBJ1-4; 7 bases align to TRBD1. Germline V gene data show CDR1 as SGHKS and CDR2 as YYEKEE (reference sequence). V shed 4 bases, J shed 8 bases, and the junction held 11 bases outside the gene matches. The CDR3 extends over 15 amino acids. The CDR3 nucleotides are TGTGCCAGCAGCCCCTATGGGGACAGACAGGAAAAACTGTTTTTT. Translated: CASSPYGDRQEKLFF.

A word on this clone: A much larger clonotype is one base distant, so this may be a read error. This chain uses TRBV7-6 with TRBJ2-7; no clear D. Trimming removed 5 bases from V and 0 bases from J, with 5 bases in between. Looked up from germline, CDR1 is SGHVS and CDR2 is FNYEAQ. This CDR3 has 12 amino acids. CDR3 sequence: CASSASSYEQYF. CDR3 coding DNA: TGTGCCAGCAGCGCCAGCTCCTACGAGCAGTACTTC.

The CDR3 DNA is TGTGCCAGCAGCTCCCTGACAGGGGCGCGAGGGGAGACCCAGTACTTC. Its translation: CASSSLTGARGETQYF. The chain couples TRBV3-1 (or the pseudogene TRBV3-2) to TRBJ2-5; 8 bases agree with TRBD1. Losses at the gene ends were 5 bases for V and 5 bases for J; bases not matched to a gene: 13. This CDR3 region has 16 residues. The germline V gene encodes CDR1 LGHDT and CDR2 YNNKEL (reference sequence).

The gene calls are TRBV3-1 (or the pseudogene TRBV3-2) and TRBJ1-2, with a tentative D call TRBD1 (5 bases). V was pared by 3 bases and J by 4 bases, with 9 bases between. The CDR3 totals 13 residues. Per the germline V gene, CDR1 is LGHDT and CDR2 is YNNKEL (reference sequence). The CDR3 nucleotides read TGTGCCAGCAGCCAGGCCAGGGTCTATGGCTACACCTTC. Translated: CASSQARVYGYTF.

The DNA of the CDR3 is TGTGCCAGCTCACCACCATCACTAGCTAACTATGGCTACACCTTC. Translation: CASSPPSLANYGYTF. The chain employs TRBV18 and TRBJ1-2; no clear D gene. Germline CDR1 KGHSH, CDR2 LQKENI. This CDR3 is built from 15 residues. The V end was cut by 0 bases, the J end by 0 bases, with 8 bases between.

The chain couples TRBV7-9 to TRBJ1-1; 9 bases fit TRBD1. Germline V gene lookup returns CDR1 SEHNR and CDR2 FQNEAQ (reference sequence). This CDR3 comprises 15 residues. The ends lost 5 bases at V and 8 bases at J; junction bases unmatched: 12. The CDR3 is CASSATGGVSGEAFF. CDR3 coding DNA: TGTGCCAGCAGCGCGACAGGGGGAGTCTCTGGGGAAGCTTTCTTT.

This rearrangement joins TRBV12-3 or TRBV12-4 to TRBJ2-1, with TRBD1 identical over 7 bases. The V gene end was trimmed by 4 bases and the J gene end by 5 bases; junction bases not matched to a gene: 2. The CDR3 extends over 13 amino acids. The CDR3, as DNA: TGTGCCAGCAGTTCGGGGACAGACAATGAGCAGTTCTTC. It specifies CASSSGTDNEQFF.

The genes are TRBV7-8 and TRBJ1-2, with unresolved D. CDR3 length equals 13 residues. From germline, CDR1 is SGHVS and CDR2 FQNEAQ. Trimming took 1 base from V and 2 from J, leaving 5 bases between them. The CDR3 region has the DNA TGTGCCAGCAGCTTAGGGCCGAACTATGGCTACACCTTC. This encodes CASSLGPNYGYTF.

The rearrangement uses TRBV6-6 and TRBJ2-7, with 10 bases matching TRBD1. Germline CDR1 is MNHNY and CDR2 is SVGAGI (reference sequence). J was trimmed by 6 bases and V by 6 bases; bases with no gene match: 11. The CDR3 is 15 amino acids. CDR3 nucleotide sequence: TGTGCCAGCAGCCCCCCTGGGACAGGGGAAGTCGAGCAGTACTTC. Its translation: CASSPPGTGEVEQYF.